This TCR beta chain was captured by sequencing in a study of blood T cell repertoires in COVID-19. Study at large: T cells, B-cell-depleted T cells, or PBMCs supplied cDNA or gDNA.

Trimming removed 8 bases from V and 4 bases from J, with 14 bases in between. Germline-derived CDR1 and CDR2 are MNHEY and SMNVEV (reference sequence). The length of the CDR3 is 14 residues. Measured with immunoSEQ multiplex PCR; TCRdb has only the in-frame clones, and not every one. The repertoire holds about 160,000 clones, with more than 75% as singletons. The gene calls are TRBV27 and TRBJ2-2; a possible D gene is TRBD2 (5 bases). The sample comprised PBMCs or T cells enriched from blood (not recorded which). The TCR originated in a woman aged 45-60 years who had recovered from COVID-19. The CDR3 region has the DNA TGTGCCAGCGGTTGGGGAGTGGGCACCGGGGAGCTGTTTTTT. Translation: CASGWGVGTGELFF.